This T cell receptor beta chain was captured in a study of read filtering for tumor transcriptome and immune sequencing. Turning to the study itself: Patients were 17 male and approximately 15 female, mean age about 65 years, range about 47 to 85. IR-seq gave about 3.5 to 10.27 million TCR reads per sample; RNA-seq gave about 75 to 1,400.

General study results and limits: Approximately 79% of IR-seq clonotypes had a single read, yet these held around 4% of reads.

With regard to this clonotype: Its antigen is not identified. Given a much more abundant clone one base away, this may be a read error.

Molecular barcoded adaptors covering alpha/delta and beta/gamma chains were used on roughly 370 ng RNA. TCRdb re-derived calls from the reads in MiXCR, one entry per CDR3 protein. The sample carries nearly 60,000 distinct CDR3 sequences, around 12% recorded once. The CDR3 length is 16 residues. Germline-derived CDR1 and CDR2 are SEHNR and FQNEAQ (reference sequence). Bone marrow was sampled from every patient at the time of active disease. Sequenced input: a population of CD138-negative cells sorted from bone marrow. The rearrangement uses TRBV7-9 and TRBJ2-3; 9 bases match TRBD2. This clonotype originated in a donor at least 40 years old with multiple myeloma. The chain's CDR3 is CTSSQLGGGAADTQYF. DNA of the CDR3: TGTACCAGCAGCCAGTTGGGCGGGGGGGCCGCAGATACGCAGTATTTT.